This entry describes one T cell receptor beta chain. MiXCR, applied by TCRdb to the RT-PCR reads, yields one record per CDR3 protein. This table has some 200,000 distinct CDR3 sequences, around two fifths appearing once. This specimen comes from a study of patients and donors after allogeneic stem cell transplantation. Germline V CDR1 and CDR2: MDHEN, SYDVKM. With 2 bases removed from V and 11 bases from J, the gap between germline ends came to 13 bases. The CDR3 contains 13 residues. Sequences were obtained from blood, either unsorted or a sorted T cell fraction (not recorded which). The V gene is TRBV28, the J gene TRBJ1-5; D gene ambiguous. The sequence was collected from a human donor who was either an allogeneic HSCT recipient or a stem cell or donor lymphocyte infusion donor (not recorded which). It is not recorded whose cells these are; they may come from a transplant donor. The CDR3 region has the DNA TGTGCCAGCAGTTTAAGTGGACTCAAGGCCCAGCATTTT. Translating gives CASSLSGLKAQHF.